This TCR beta chain was recorded in a study of cytotoxic CD8 clonotypes in ibrutinib-treated CLL. Study details: The group held some ten relapsed/refractory and roughly 15 treatment-naive patients, with roughly 17 IGHV unmutated. Whole-study findings and limits: Clonality was higher at baseline than in age-matched healthy donors and tracked circulating CD8+ T-cell counts. Public clonotypes showed up rarely, and on treatment they shrank or held steady.

A note on this clone: Its antigen is undetermined. At one end, the junction sequence differs from germline, possibly due to a read error.

Deep sequencing aimed at 1 in 200,000 to 1 in 1 million T cells' resolution. The repertoire was sequenced with immunoSEQ multiplex PCR; TCRdb's copy has only in-frame clones and lacks some. Altogether about 35,000 clones are present, over 55% being singletons, with the ten largest covering over 15%. This receptor was obtained from a human donor with chronic lymphocytic leukemia. Material: PBMCs, obtained at disease progression, from a patient treated with ibrutinib.

The DNA of the CDR3 is TGTGCCAGCAGTAACTCAGACAGGGGGCGAGGAAACACCATATATTTT. This gives the protein CASSNSDRGRGNTIYF. This chain connects TRBV6-6 to TRBJ1-3, with TRBD1 matching over 10 bases. Germline CDR1 MNHNY, CDR2 SVGAGI (reference sequence). The CDR3 has 16 amino acids.